One sample yielded the 24 T cell receptor beta chains listed below, sequenced in a study of cytomegalovirus exposure and HLA in healthy donors. PCR was performed using 60 Vbeta and 13 Jbeta primers. Profiling relied on immunoSEQ multiplex PCR, and the TCRdb table lists in-frame clones only, not all of them. The sample has some 190,000 clones, 80% seen once. Sample: PBMCs. The receptors here all came from a girl aged 10-17 years in good health and CMV-seropositive.

This rearrangement joins TRBV7-9 to TRBJ2-7; TRBD2 matches at 14 bases. V lost 5 bases, J lost 6 bases, and 9 bases stayed unmatched. The CDR3 consists of 16 residues. Germline CDR1 is SEHNR and CDR2 is FQNEAQ (reference sequence). CDR3 protein: CASSPYGTSGSTEQYF. CDR3 in DNA: TGTGCCAGCAGCCCATACGGGACTAGCGGGAGCACCGAGCAGTACTTC. The variable domain in full, with the rest retrieved from reference TRBV7-9 and TRBJ2-7, is DTGVSQNPRHKITKRGQNVTFRCDPISEHNRLYWYRQTLGQGPEFLTYFQNEAQLEKSRLLSDRFSAERPKGSFSTLEIQRTEQGDSAMYLCASSPYGTSGSTEQYFGPGTRLTVT.

This chain connects TRBV7-6 to TRBJ1-1, with 8 bases matching TRBD1. The V gene's germline CDR1 is SGHVS and CDR2 FNYEAQ. Unmatched junction bases numbered 7, after V lost 5 bases and J lost 5 bases. This CDR3 has 14 amino acids. CDR3 DNA: TGTGCCAGCAGCGCCCAGACAGGGGAGACTGAAGCTTTCTTT. The encoded protein is CASSAQTGETEAFF.

The chain employs TRBV6-5 and TRBJ2-5; 8 bases are shared with TRBD2. Per germline, CDR1 MNHEY and CDR2 SVGAGI. The CDR3 is 12 residues long. V gave up 5 bases and J gave up 7 bases; unmatched junction bases: 3. The CDR3 DNA reads as TGTGCCAGCAGTCGGGAGGGGGGGACCCAGTACTTC. Translated: CASSREGGTQYF.

In this sample, this clone turned up once. Distinct nucleotide sequences in the sample also encode this CDR3. The chain combines TRBV7-9 with TRBJ1-2; tentative D call: TRBD1 (6 bases). The CDR3 is made up of 13 amino acids. Germline CDR1 reads SEHNR; CDR2 reads FQNEAQ (reference sequence). Between the trimmed V and J ends, which lost 5 bases and 8 bases, there was a span of 15 bases. For the CDR3, the DNA is TGTGCCAGCAGCACCCCTTTCCAGGGGGGCTACACCTTC. Protein: CASSTPFQGGYTF.

V gene TRBV18 combines with J gene TRBJ2-1; TRBD1 agrees at 11 bases. Germline CDR1 and CDR2: KGHSH and LQKENI. This CDR3 is built from 13 residues. Trimming at V came to 5 bases and at J to 7 bases, leaving 1 base not matched to a gene. The CDR3 region has the DNA TGTGCCAGCTCAGGGACAGGGGGTAATGAGCAGTTCTTC. Protein: CASSGTGGNEQFF.

As DNA, the CDR3 is TGCAGCGTTGAAGATTTAACATCGTTCTATGGCTACACCTTC. Encoded protein: CSVEDLTSFYGYTF. The V call is TRBV29-1, the J call TRBJ1-2; D uncertain. The ends were cut back, 0 bases at V and 4 bases at J, with 12 bases in the middle. The CDR3 extends over 14 amino acids. Germline V gene sequence: CDR1 SQVTM, CDR2 ANQGSEA.

This clone was detected a few times. V is TRBV4-1 and J is TRBJ2-7; the D gene is possibly TRBD2 (5 bases). Germline values: CDR1 MGHRA, CDR2 YSYEKL. The germline V and J ends were trimmed by 5 bases and 0 bases, with 14 bases remaining between them. The CDR3 loop spans 15 amino acids. The DNA for the CDR3 is TGCGCCAGCAGCGACCGTGAAGGGAGCTCCTACGAGCAGTACTTC. It codes for CASSDREGSSYEQYF.

The rearrangement links TRBV2 to TRBJ1-3, with 7 bases fitting TRBD1. There are 15 residues in the CDR3. After removal of 6 bases from V and 3 bases from J, the junction contained 8 bases not matched to a gene. Germline CDR1 and CDR2: SNHLY and FYNNEI. The CDR3 region has the DNA TGTGCCAGCAGACCGACAGGGTCTTATGGAAACACCATATATTTT. Translating gives CASRPTGSYGNTIYF. The complete variable domain, with remaining parts taken from reference TRBV2 and TRBJ1-3, reads EPEVTQTPSHQVTQMGQEVILRCVPISNHLYFYWYRQILGQKVEFLVSFYNNEISEKSEIFDDQFSVERPDGSNFTLKIRSTKLEDSAMYFCASRPTGSYGNTIYFGEGSWLTVV.

The rearrangement joins TRBV5-1 to TRBJ2-5, with 10 bases lining up with TRBD2. Germline assignment: CDR1 SGHRS and CDR2 YFSETQ. Unmatched junction bases numbered 1, after V lost 1 base and J lost 4 bases. This CDR3 is built from 14 residues. In nucleotides, the CDR3 is TGCGCCAGCAGCTTGACTAGCGGGACAGAGACCCAGTACTTC. It yields the protein CASSLTSGTETQYF.

This sequence joins TRBV6-4 and TRBJ2-1, with D tentatively TRBD1 (5 bases). Germline V gives CDR1 MRHNA, CDR2 SNTAGT. Trimming left V 6 bases short and J 7 bases short, with 13 bases between. The CDR3 is 13 residues long. CDR3 sequence: CASSAGYGNEQFF. Here the CDR3 DNA reads TGTGCCAGCAGCGCAGGGTATGGAAATGAGCAGTTCTTC.

The gene calls are TRBV10-2 and TRBJ1-1; D unclear. The V gene's germline CDR1 is WSHSY and CDR2 SAAADI. This CDR3 is built from 16 residues. The germline V and J ends were trimmed by 0 bases and 0 bases, with 11 bases remaining between them. As DNA, the CDR3 is TGCGCCAGCAGTGAGTCCGGGTTCTTCATGAACACTGAAGCTTTCTTT. Encoded protein: CASSESGFFMNTEAFF.

This clone was seen a handful of times. The gene calls are TRBV6-5 and TRBJ2-1, with 8 bases matching TRBD2. The CDR3 is made up of 16 amino acids. Germline trimming cut 2 bases from V and 6 bases from J; bases unmatched to any gene: 9. CDR1 is MNHEY and CDR2 is SVGAGI in the germline V gene. The CDR3: CASSYGSTSGRNEQFF. In DNA form, the CDR3 reads TGTGCCAGCAGTTACGGAAGTACTAGCGGACGCAATGAGCAGTTCTTC.

The chain carries TRBV13 and TRBJ2-7; 12 bases are shared with TRBD2. This CDR3 is built from 19 residues. The V and J ends lost 3 bases and 4 bases, in that order; junction bases with no gene match: 16. The V gene's germline CDR1 is PRHDT and CDR2 FYEKMQ (reference sequence). The CDR3 spells CASSFRGGLAGPTPYEQYF. CDR3 nucleotide sequence: TGTGCCAGCAGCTTTAGGGGGGGACTAGCGGGTCCCACCCCGTACGAGCAGTACTTC.

Written as DNA, the CDR3 is TGCGCCAGCAGCGTCGGACAGGATAACACTGAAGCTTTCTTT. Protein product: CASSVGQDNTEAFF. The V and J genes are TRBV10-1 and TRBJ1-1; TRBD1 aligns across 7 bases. In germline, CDR1 is WNHNN, CDR2 SYGVQD (reference sequence). V lost 6 bases to trimming and J lost 2 bases; unmatched junction nucleotides: 6. CDR3 length equals 14 residues.

The genes are TRBV27 and TRBJ2-2; D perhaps matches TRBD1 (6 bases). Trimming removed 4 bases at V and 0 bases at J, with 6 bases between. CDR1 is MNHEY, CDR2 SMNVEV, per germline (reference sequence). CDR3 size: 14 residues. The CDR3 nucleotides are TGTGCCAGCAGTTCAGGGGCGAACACCGGGGAGCTGTTTTTT. It yields the protein CASSSGANTGELFF.

V usage is TRBV19 and J usage is TRBJ2-2; the D is unclear. Looked up from germline, CDR1 is LNHDA and CDR2 is SQIVND (reference sequence). There are 16 residues in the CDR3. V dropped 1 base and J dropped 2 bases, with 11 bases sitting between them. Here the CDR3 DNA reads TGTGCCAGTAGTATAGTGGCGGCCTATAACACCGGGGAGCTGTTTTTT. It translates to CASSIVAAYNTGELFF.

The rearrangement joins TRBV18 to TRBJ2-2, with TRBD2 as a possible D gene (5 bases). This CDR3 is built from 18 residues. The ends were cut back, 0 bases at V and 0 bases at J, with 14 bases in the middle. CDR1 KGHSH and CDR2 LQKENI come from the germline V gene. CDR3 region: CASSPPLRTHTNTGELFF. CDR3 DNA: TGTGCCAGCTCACCACCGTTGAGGACTCACACGAACACCGGGGAGCTGTTTTTT.

This chain uses TRBV2 with TRBJ2-7, with 12 bases fitting TRBD2. V lost 7 bases to trimming and J lost 6 bases; unmatched junction nucleotides: 10. This CDR3 is 15 amino acids long. Germline assignment: CDR1 SNHLY and CDR2 FYNNEI. The CDR3 loop is CASKVSTSGRSEQYF. CDR3 nucleotides: TGTGCCAGCAAGGTCAGTACTAGCGGGAGGAGCGAGCAGTACTTC.

This chain uses TRBV7-9 with TRBJ1-3; D is unresolved. Trimming removed 3 bases at V and 0 bases at J, with 12 bases between. The CDR3 loop spans 16 amino acids. The V gene's germline CDR1 is SEHNR and CDR2 FQNEAQ (reference sequence). CDR3 DNA: TGTGCCAGCAGCTTTTCGTCGGGAAACTCTGGAAACACCATATATTTT. This sequence encodes CASSFSSGNSGNTIYF. The variable domain in full, with the rest retrieved from reference TRBV7-9 and TRBJ1-3, is DTGVSQNPRHKITKRGQNVTFRCDPISEHNRLYWYRQTLGQGPEFLTYFQNEAQLEKSRLLSDRFSAERPKGSFSTLEIQRTEQGDSAMYLCASSFSSGNSGNTIYFGEGSWLTVV.

The V and J genes are TRBV5-1 and TRBJ1-3; weak D call: TRBD1 (6 bases). V lost 2 bases to trimming and J lost 0 bases, with 12 bases between them. The CDR3 length is 16 residues. Germline assignment: CDR1 SGHRS and CDR2 YFSETQ. CDR3 nucleotide sequence: TGCGCCAGCAGCTTCGATCCGACAGGCTCTGGAAACACCATATATTTT. Protein product: CASSFDPTGSGNTIYF.

The rearrangement joins TRBV5-1 to TRBJ2-7; TRBD2 agrees at 10 bases. V shed 3 bases and J 2 bases; nucleotides not matched to a gene: 5. Germline loops: CDR1 SGHRS, CDR2 YFSETQ. The CDR3 spans 15 residues. CDR3 DNA: TGCGCCAGCAGCTCCTTAGCGGGAGGAACCTACGAGCAGTACTTC. Its protein is CASSSLAGGTYEQYF.

V usage is TRBV2 and J usage is TRBJ2-5, with 10 bases lining up with TRBD2. The CDR3 consists of 17 residues. The J segment lost 2 bases and the V segment lost 5 bases, leaving 11 bases of the junction unmatched. Germline assignment: CDR1 SNHLY and CDR2 FYNNEI. This CDR3 reads CASSSLAGVFFQETQYF. The CDR3 DNA is TGTGCCAGCAGTTCTCTAGCGGGAGTTTTTTTTCAAGAGACCCAGTACTTC.

The chain joins TRBV19 to TRBJ2-7, with a possible D match to TRBD1 (5 bases). The CDR3 spans 16 residues. Germline CDR1 reads LNHDA; CDR2 reads SQIVND (reference sequence). V lost 0 bases and J 2 bases, leaving 14 bases between the germline ends. The CDR3, as DNA: TGTGCCAGTAGTATAGATCTAGGAACAGGAACCTACGAGCAGTACTTC. It translates to CASSIDLGTGTYEQYF.

The chain has TRBV19 and TRBJ2-7; D unclear. Germline V gives CDR1 LNHDA, CDR2 SQIVND (reference sequence). CDR3 length: 15 residues. The germline V and J ends were trimmed by 3 bases and 5 bases, with 17 bases remaining between them. This CDR3 is CASSIFGLPGDEQYF. For the CDR3, the DNA is TGTGCCAGTAGTATCTTTGGGCTCCCAGGCGACGAGCAGTACTTC.